This T cell receptor (beta chain) was recovered during a study of tumor-infiltrating lymphocytes in oesophageal squamous cell carcinoma (dated by TCRdb to 2016 to 2017). This clonotype is large (0.1 to 1%) in its sample. It has no known antigen specificity. Base-call qualities are not available, and no considerably larger clone is one nucleotide away. Library preparation employed PCR. Instrument used: Illumina HiSeq 2000. Through fastp at Q25 and MiXCR, TCRdb rebuilt clones from the public reads, retaining in-frame beta chains. CDR3 protein duplicates are merged, each entry listing the most common genes and DNA. The sample includes roughly 20,000 distinct CDR3 sequences, with around two fifths observed a single time. Of the sample, roughly two fifths is held by the ten largest clones. Including cysteine and phenylalanine, the CDR3 has 15 amino acids. Only the CDR3 region is kept as DNA, spanning 45 bases read in frame from base 1. Trimming takes 6 bases from V and 4 bases from J, and the germline ends sit 19 bases apart.

The chain uses TRBV12-3 or TRBV12-4 and TRBJ2-7, with the D gene too uncertain to name. Sequencing input: esophageal tumor tissue. The sequence derives from a male donor with esophageal squamous cell carcinoma. The CDR3 reads as follows: CASSKGQLHSYEQYF. In nucleotides, the sequence is TGTGCCAGCAGCAAAGGGCAGCTACACTCATACGAGCAGTACTTC.